This T cell receptor (beta chain) comes out of a study of identifying expanded T cells in peripheral blood. Study findings and constraints: Clone count variance between approximately 2-week samples rose with total template count.

TCRdb's table, derived via immunoSEQ multiplex PCR, lists solely in-frame clones and lacks some. The data contain some 120,000 clones, about 80% of them singletons. During the collection period, no donor immune events like infections were recorded. Details on this clone: Its antigen remains unknown.

The sample taken for sequencing was blood. This receptor was taken from a person aged 18 to 75 in good health.

Here the CDR3 DNA reads TGTGCCAGCTCAGGGGACAGGGCGGGGAAGAAAGCTTTCTTT. Its translation: CASSGDRAGKKAFF. The chain recombines TRBV18 with TRBJ1-1; 9 bases fit TRBD1. Germline V gene data show CDR1 as KGHSH and CDR2 as LQKENI. CDR3 length equals 14 residues. The V segment lost 5 bases and the J segment 9 bases; nucleotides outside the gene matches: 10.